This passage covers 14 T cell receptor beta chains from one sample sequenced in a study of identical twins. One entry per CDR3 protein, called by TCRdb with MiXCR from the 5' RACE reads. The sample contains 690,000 or so distinct CDR3 sequences, 8.6% of which appear only once. The sample was also reused in another study, on yellow fever vaccine responses in identical twins.

The specimen was PBMCs. The receptors here all came from a young woman in good health.

This clonotype has more than one count but fewer than ten. The gene calls are TRBV3-1 and TRBJ1-6; possible D gene TRBD1, 5 bases. The CDR3 totals 17 residues. Germline lookup yields CDR1 LGHDT and CDR2 YNNKEL (reference sequence). V lost 0 bases to trimming and J lost 9 bases, with 18 bases between them. The CDR3 region has the DNA TGTGCCAGCAGCCAAGATCGGGGCGGCCGCCCAGGTTCACCCCTCCACTTT. Translating gives CASSQDRGGRPGSPLHF. Full variable domain (outside the CDR3, taken from reference TRBV3-1 and TRBJ1-6): DTAVSQTPKYLVTQMGNDKSIKCEQNLGHDTMYWYKQDSKKFLKIMFSYNNKELIINETVPNRFSPKSPDKAHLNLHINSLELGDSAVYFCASSQDRGGRPGSPLHFGNGTRLTVT.

This clonotype was counted a few times. This rearrangement joins TRBV3-1 to TRBJ2-2, with TRBD2 identical over 10 bases. The CDR3 extends over 16 amino acids. Germline V gene data show CDR1 as LGHDT and CDR2 as YNNKEL (reference sequence). J lost 5 bases, V lost 4 bases, and 7 bases had no gene match. The CDR3 sequence is CASSLQRGGRTGELFF. As DNA, the CDR3 is TGTGCCAGCAGCCTTCAGCGGGGGGGCCGGACCGGGGAGCTGTTTTTT.

This clonotype was observed many times. The chain employs TRBV7-2 and TRBJ2-1; D not certain. Germline V gene data show CDR1 as SGHTA and CDR2 as FQGNSA. This CDR3 has 15 residues. V lost 0 bases to trimming and J lost 6 bases, with 12 bases between them. CDR3 nucleotide sequence: TGTGCCAGCAGCTTAGCGGTGCACCTTACCAATGAGCAGTTCTTC. It is translated as CASSLAVHLTNEQFF.

This clonotype was counted a few times. The chain is built from TRBV6-1 and TRBJ1-4, with 7 bases aligning to TRBD1. Unmatched junction bases numbered 2, after V lost 6 bases and J lost 7 bases. This CDR3 comprises 12 residues. The germline V gene encodes CDR1 MNHNS and CDR2 SASEGT. CDR3 sequence: CASRGDSEKLFF. CDR3 DNA sequence: TGTGCCAGCAGAGGGGACAGTGAAAAACTGTTTTTT.

The chain employs TRBV28 and TRBJ2-7, with 9 positions matching TRBD2. V was pared by 2 bases and J by 2 bases, with 7 bases of the junction left unmatched. CDR3 length: 16 residues. Germline loops: CDR1 MDHEN, CDR2 SYDVKM. The CDR3 DNA follows: TGTGCCAGCAGTTTACCCCGGGGCGGGAGGGCCTACGAGCAGTACTTC. The encoded protein is CASSLPRGGRAYEQYF.

This clonotype has ten or more counts. V usage is TRBV20-1 and J usage is TRBJ2-7; 9 nucleotides agree with TRBD2. V lost 1 base and J lost 2; bases outside the gene matches: 3. This CDR3 region has 14 residues. Germline CDR1 DFQATT, CDR2 SNEGSKA (reference sequence). The CDR3 coding sequence is TGCAGTGCTAGAGTGGCGGGAGGGCCCTACGAGCAGTACTTC. Protein product: CSARVAGGPYEQYF.

This sequence joins TRBV4-3 and TRBJ2-7; 11 bases match TRBD1. CDR3 length equals 16 residues. Per germline, CDR1 LGHNA and CDR2 YSLEER. Trimming removed 0 bases from V and 5 bases from J; junction bases left unmatched: 6. The CDR3 sequence is CASSQDRDRGVDEQYF. DNA for the CDR3: TGCGCCAGCAGCCAAGATCGGGACAGGGGGGTCGACGAGCAGTACTTC.

This clonotype was seen at least ten times. This chain joins TRBV9 and TRBJ2-2; D call uncertain. Germline V CDR1 and CDR2: SGDLS, YYNGEE. The CDR3 covers 14 residues. The germline V and J ends were trimmed by 0 bases and 7 bases, with 10 bases remaining between them. CDR3 nucleotide sequence: TGTGCCAGCAGCGTAGGAGCGTCTGGCGGGGAGCTGTTTTTT. It encodes CASSVGASGGELFF. Based on the CDR3 plus reference TRBV9 and TRBJ2-2, the full variable domain is DSGVTQTPKHLITATGQRVTLRCSPRSGDLSVYWYQQSLDQGLQFLIQYYNGEERAKGNILERFSAQQFPDLHSELNLSSLELGDSALYFCASSVGASGGELFFGEGSRLTVL.

This clonotype was observed at least ten times. The chain recombines TRBV4-2 with TRBJ2-1; D is perhaps TRBD1 or TRBD2 (5 bases each). V was cut by 1 base and J by 7 bases, with 11 bases left in between. CDR3 length: 14 amino acids. Germline V gene lookup returns CDR1 LGHNA and CDR2 YNFKEQ. DNA of the CDR3: TGTGCCAGCAGCCAAGGGGTAGAGGGGAATGAGCAGTTCTTC. Translated, it gives CASSQGVEGNEQFF.

This clonotype was observed a few times. The chain links TRBV6-2 or TRBV6-3 to TRBJ2-1; 8 bases map to TRBD2. V lost 5 bases and J lost 0; bases outside the gene matches: 9. Germline CDR1 and CDR2: MNHEY and SVGEGT. CDR3 length: 17 residues. The CDR3 bases are TGTGCCAGCAGTCCACGGACTAGCCTGAGCTCCTACAATGAGCAGTTCTTC. This translates into CASSPRTSLSSYNEQFF.

DNA for the CDR3: TGTGCCGGCCTACCCTCTACGGATACTGGACAAGAGACCCAGTACTTC. It encodes CAGLPSTDTGQETQYF. The chain recombines TRBV13 with TRBJ2-5; D remains unclear. V was pared by 11 bases and J by 2 bases, with 24 bases between. Germline CDR1 is PRHDT and CDR2 is FYEKMQ (reference sequence). This CDR3 has 16 residues. The full variable domain, its missing parts supplied by reference TRBV13 and TRBJ2-5, is AAGVIQSPRHLIKEKRETATLKCYPIPRHDTVYWYQQGPGQDPQFLISFYEKMQSDKGSIPDRFSAQQFSDYHSELNMSSLELGDSALYFCAGLPSTDTGQETQYFGPGTRLLVL.

This clonotype was picked up a small number of times. The J gene is TRBJ2-7, the V gene TRBV28, with a weak D call TRBD1 (7 bases). The CDR3 consists of 12 residues. Looked up from germline, CDR1 is MDHEN and CDR2 is SYDVKM. V lost 3 bases, J lost 9 bases, and 12 bases lay in between. CDR3: CASSLRQGGQYF. The DNA of the CDR3 is TGTGCCAGCAGTTTGAGACAGGGAGGGCAGTACTTC.

This clonotype was found a few times. The chain uses TRBV7-9 and TRBJ2-7; no reliable D call. The CDR3 totals 14 residues. V was cut by 1 base and J by 0 bases, with 7 bases left in between. Germline CDR1 SEHNR, CDR2 FQNEAQ (reference sequence). CDR3 in amino acids: CASSLEESSYEQYF. DNA of the CDR3: TGTGCCAGCAGCTTAGAAGAGAGCTCCTACGAGCAGTACTTC.

Only a few counts were recorded for this clonotype. The chain carries TRBV6-4 and TRBJ2-3; D is unclear. The CDR3 consists of 14 residues. The germline V gene has CDR1 MRHNA and CDR2 SNTAGT. V was clipped by 0 bases and J by 4 bases, with 8 bases between them. The CDR3 loop reads CASSDSADADTQYF. DNA for the CDR3: TGTGCCAGCAGTGACTCGGCAGATGCAGATACGCAGTATTTT.